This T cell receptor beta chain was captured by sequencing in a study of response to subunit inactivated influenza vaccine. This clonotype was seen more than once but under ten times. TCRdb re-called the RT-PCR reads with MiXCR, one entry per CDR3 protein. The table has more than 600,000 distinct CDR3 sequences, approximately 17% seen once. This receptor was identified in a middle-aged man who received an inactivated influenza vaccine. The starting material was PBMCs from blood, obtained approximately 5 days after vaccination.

CDR3 residues: CASSLARDISSGANVLTF. In nucleotides, the CDR3 is TGTGCCAGCAGCTTAGCGAGGGACATAAGCTCTGGGGCCAACGTCCTGACTTTC. The gene calls are TRBV7-8 and TRBJ2-6; weak D call: TRBD1 (6 bases). Germline V gene lookup returns CDR1 SGHVS and CDR2 FQNEAQ. V dropped 0 bases and J dropped 0 bases, with 12 bases sitting between them. The CDR3 is 18 amino acids.